This record concerns one TCR beta chain sequence. J lost 8 bases, V lost 7 bases, and 10 bases had no gene match. This CDR3 has 15 residues. Germline lookup yields CDR1 SNHLY and CDR2 FYNNEI. This specimen belongs to a study of cytomegalovirus exposure and HLA in healthy donors. Profiling relied on immunoSEQ multiplex PCR, and the TCRdb table lists in-frame clones only, not all of them. The data contain about 190,000 clones, more than 80% of them singletons. V usage is TRBV2 and J usage is TRBJ2-1; 11 bases line up with TRBD2. The TCR was taken from a young man in good health and CMV-seropositive. The sequenced sample consisted of PBMCs. The CDR3 DNA is TGTGCCAGCATGCGTCTAGCGGGAGGCTCGCATGAGCAGTTCTTC. Amino acid sequence: CASMRLAGGSHEQFF.